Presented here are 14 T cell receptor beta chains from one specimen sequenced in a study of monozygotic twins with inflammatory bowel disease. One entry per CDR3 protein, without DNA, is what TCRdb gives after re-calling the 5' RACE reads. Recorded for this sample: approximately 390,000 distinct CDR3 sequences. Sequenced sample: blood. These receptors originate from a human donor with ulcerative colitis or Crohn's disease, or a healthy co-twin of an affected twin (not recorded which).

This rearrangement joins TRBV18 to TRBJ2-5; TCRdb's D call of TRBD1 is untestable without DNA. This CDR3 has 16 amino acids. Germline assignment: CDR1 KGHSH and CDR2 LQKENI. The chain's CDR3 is CASSPLRGALQETQYF.

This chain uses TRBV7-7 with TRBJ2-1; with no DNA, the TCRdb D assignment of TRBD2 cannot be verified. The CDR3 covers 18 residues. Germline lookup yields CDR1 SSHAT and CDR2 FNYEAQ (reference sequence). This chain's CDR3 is CASSLALAGGLTHNEQFF.

Here the CDR3 reads CASSLLIGGSSIDEQFF. This chain links TRBV7-9 with TRBJ2-1; TCRdb selects TRBD2, and the lack of DNA leaves this call unchecked. CDR1 SEHNR and CDR2 FQNEAQ come from the germline V gene (reference sequence). CDR3 size: 17 residues. Full variable domain (remainder filled in from reference TRBV7-9 and TRBJ2-1): DTGVSQNPRHKITKRGQNVTFRCDPISEHNRLYWYRQTLGQGPEFLTYFQNEAQLEKSRLLSDRFSAERPKGSFSTLEIQRTEQGDSAMYLCASSLLIGGSSIDEQFFGPGTRLTVL.

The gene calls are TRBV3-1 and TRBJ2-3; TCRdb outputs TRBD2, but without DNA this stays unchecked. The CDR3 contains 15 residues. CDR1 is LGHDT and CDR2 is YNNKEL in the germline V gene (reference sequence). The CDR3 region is CASSRFQAGQDTQYF.

The CDR3 reads CASSLRGASTDTQYF. V usage is TRBV13 and J usage is TRBJ2-3. Germline CDR1 PRHDT, CDR2 FYEKMQ (reference sequence). CDR3 size: 15 residues.

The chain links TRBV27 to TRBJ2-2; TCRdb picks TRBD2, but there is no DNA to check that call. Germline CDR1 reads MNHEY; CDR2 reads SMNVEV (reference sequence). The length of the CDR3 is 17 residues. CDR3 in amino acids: CASSLSIAGGSAGELFF.

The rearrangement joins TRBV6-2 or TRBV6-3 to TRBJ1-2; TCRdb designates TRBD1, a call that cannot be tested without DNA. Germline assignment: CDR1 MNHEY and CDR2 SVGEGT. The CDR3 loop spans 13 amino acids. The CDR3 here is CASSATAGVLYTF.

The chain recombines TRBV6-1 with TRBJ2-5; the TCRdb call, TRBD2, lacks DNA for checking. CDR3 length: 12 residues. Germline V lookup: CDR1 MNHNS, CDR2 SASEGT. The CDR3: CASSEPAYTQYF.

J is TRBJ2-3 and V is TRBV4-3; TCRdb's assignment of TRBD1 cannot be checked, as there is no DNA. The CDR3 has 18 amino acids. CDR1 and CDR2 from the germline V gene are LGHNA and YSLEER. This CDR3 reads CASSQGVPGPGRGDTQYF.

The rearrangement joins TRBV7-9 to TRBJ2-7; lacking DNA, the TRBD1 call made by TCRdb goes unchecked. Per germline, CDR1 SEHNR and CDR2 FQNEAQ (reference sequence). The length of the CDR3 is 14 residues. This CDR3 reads CASSQMDRGGEQYF.

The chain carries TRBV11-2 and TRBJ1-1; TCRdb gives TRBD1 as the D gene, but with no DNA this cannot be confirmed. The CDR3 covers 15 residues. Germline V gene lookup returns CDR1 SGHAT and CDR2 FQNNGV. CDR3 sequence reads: CASSLDGGMNTEAFF.

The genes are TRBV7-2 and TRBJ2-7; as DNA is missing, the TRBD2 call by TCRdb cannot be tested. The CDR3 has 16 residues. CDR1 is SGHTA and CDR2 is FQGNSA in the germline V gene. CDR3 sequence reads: CASSFLAGGLLYEQYF. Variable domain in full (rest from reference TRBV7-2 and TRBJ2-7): GAGVSQSPSNKVTEKGKDVELRCDPISGHTALYWYRQSLGQGLEFLIYFQGNSAPDKSGLPSDRFSAERTGGSVSTLTIQRTQQEDSAVYLCASSFLAGGLLYEQYFGPGTRLTVT.

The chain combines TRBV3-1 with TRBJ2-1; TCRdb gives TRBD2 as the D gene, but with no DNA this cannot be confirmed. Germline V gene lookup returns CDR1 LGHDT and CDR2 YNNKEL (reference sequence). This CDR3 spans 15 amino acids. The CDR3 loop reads CASSSLTSGKGEQFF.

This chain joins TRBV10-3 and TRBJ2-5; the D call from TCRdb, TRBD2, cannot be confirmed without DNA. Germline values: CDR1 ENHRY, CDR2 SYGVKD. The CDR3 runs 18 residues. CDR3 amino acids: CAISLAFYSGGEEETQYF.